The 9 T cell receptor beta chains given below trace back to one sample, sequenced in a study of T cells in Graves' hyperthyroidism and ophthalmopathy. Researchers amplified the TCR beta CDR3 regions from RNA transcripts. With the HTBI primer set, the TCR CDR3 went through a first round of RT-PCR. MiXCR, applied by TCRdb to the multiplex PCR reads, yields one record per CDR3 protein. Of approximately 380,000 distinct CDR3 sequences in the sample, roughly an eighth were seen once. The sample taken for sequencing was blood. The receptor source for this set is a man between 45 and 60 years old with Graves' ophthalmopathy.

The sample holds a few counts of this clonotype. This sequence joins TRBV14 and TRBJ2-1; D not certain. The germline gives CDR1 SGHDN, CDR2 FVKESK. The CDR3 contains 13 residues. Trimming removed 5 bases at V and 1 base at J, with 6 bases between. This CDR3 reads CASSIISYNEQFF. CDR3 in DNA: TGTGCCAGCAGCATAATTTCCTACAATGAGCAGTTCTTC.

The J gene is TRBJ2-2, the V gene TRBV10-2; D remains ambiguous. This CDR3 spans 13 amino acids. CDR1 is WSHSY and CDR2 is SAAADI in the germline V gene. The ends were cut back, 7 bases at V and 8 bases at J, with 14 bases in the middle. Here the CDR3 DNA reads TGCGCCAGCAAAGAAACGGCTCAGGGGGAGCTGTTTTTT. This sequence encodes CASKETAQGELFF.

In its sample, this clonotype was seen many times. The V and J genes are TRBV4-1 and TRBJ1-2; D call uncertain. The CDR3 has 12 residues. Germline V lookup: CDR1 MGHRA, CDR2 YSYEKL. The ends were cut back, 2 bases at V and 4 bases at J, with 5 bases in the middle. The CDR3 region is CASSQWGYGYTF. Written as DNA, the CDR3 is TGCGCCAGCAGCCAATGGGGCTATGGCTACACCTTC.

This chain connects TRBV10-3 to TRBJ2-2; tentative D call: TRBD1 (6 bases). This CDR3 is built from 13 residues. The germline gives CDR1 ENHRY, CDR2 SYGVKD. V was clipped by 7 bases and J by 4 bases, with 10 bases between them. Written as DNA, the CDR3 is TGTGCCATCACAGGGGAATTCACCGGGGAGCTGTTTTTT. Translating gives CAITGEFTGELFF.

There are a few counts of this clonotype. The chain couples TRBV20-1 to TRBJ2-1; 11 nucleotides align to TRBD2. J gave up 0 bases and V 0 bases, and 13 bases lay outside the gene matches. The CDR3 contains 20 residues. Germline V gene lookup returns CDR1 DFQATT and CDR2 SNEGSKA (reference sequence). CDR3 sequence reads: CSARENKGGLADISYNEQFF. CDR3 in DNA: TGCAGTGCTAGAGAAAATAAGGGGGGACTAGCGGATATCTCCTACAATGAGCAGTTCTTC.

In this sample, this clonotype turned up many times. This chain connects TRBV12-3 or TRBV12-4 to TRBJ1-2; TRBD1 aligns across 7 bases. With 7 bases clipped from V and 7 bases from J, the junction kept 12 bases outside the gene matches. This CDR3 comprises 14 residues. The CDR3 protein is CASTRTGTYPGYTF. The CDR3 DNA is TGTGCCAGCACTCGGACAGGCACGTACCCTGGCTACACCTTC.

This clonotype was recorded many times. The chain has TRBV15 and TRBJ2-3; D remains unclear. This CDR3 has 16 residues. Trimming took 4 bases from V and 3 from J, leaving 17 bases between them. Germline assignment: CDR1 LNHNV and CDR2 YYDKDF (reference sequence). In nucleotides, the CDR3 is TGTGCCACCAGCAAAAAACTCCTGGTTGTTACAGATACGCAGTATTTT. This encodes CATSKKLLVVTDTQYF.

The chain employs TRBV9 and TRBJ2-3, with 11 nucleotides matching TRBD1. Per germline, CDR1 SGDLS and CDR2 YYNGEE. CDR3 length: 16 residues. V lost 3 bases to trimming and J lost 4 bases; unmatched junction nucleotides: 7. The CDR3 DNA follows: TGTGCCAGCAGCGACGGATTGGGACAGGGGGCAGATACGCAGTATTTT. Its protein is CASSDGLGQGADTQYF.

A word on this clonotype: This could be a read error, since a much larger clone is one nucleotide away. J is TRBJ2-4 and V is TRBV29-1; 7 bases align to TRBD2. The V and J ends lost 4 bases and 2 bases, in that order; junction bases with no gene match: 23. Per the germline V gene, CDR1 is SQVTM and CDR2 is ANQGSEA. This CDR3 comprises 20 residues. The CDR3 loop reads CSVGDHPSGTQLSTKNIQYF. The CDR3 DNA follows: TGCAGCGTTGGAGATCATCCTAGCGGAACCCAATTATCGACCAAAAACATTCAGTACTTC. Variable domain in full (rest from reference TRBV29-1 and TRBJ2-4): SAVISQKPSRDICQRGTSLTIQCQVDSQVTMMFWYRQQPGQSLTLIATANQGSEATYESGFVIDKFPISRPNLTFSTLTVSNMSPEDSSIYLCSVGDHPSGTQLSTKNIQYFGAGTRLSVL.